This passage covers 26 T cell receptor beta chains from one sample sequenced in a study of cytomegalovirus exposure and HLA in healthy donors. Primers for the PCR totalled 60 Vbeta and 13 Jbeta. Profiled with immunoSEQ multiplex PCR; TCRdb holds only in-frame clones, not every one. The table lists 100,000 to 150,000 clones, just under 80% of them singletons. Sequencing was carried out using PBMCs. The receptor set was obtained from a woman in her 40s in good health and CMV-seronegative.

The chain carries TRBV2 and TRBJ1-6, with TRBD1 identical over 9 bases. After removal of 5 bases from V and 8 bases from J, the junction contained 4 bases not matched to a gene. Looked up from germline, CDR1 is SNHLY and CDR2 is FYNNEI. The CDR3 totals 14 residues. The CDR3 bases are TGTGCCAGCAGTATGGGACAGGGACATTCACCCCTCCACTTT. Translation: CASSMGQGHSPLHF.

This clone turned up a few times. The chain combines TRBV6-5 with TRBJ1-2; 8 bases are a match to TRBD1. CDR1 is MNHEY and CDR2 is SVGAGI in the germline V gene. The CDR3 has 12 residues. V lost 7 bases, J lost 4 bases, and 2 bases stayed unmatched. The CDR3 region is CASKGTGYGYTF. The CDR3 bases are TGTGCCAGCAAAGGGACAGGCTATGGCTACACCTTC.

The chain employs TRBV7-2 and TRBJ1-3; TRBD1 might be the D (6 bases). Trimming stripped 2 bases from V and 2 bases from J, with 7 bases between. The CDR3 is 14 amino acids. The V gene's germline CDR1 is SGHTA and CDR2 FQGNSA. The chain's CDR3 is CASSLTGTGNTIYF. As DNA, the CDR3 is TGTGCCAGCAGCTTAACAGGGACTGGAAACACCATATATTTT.

CDR3 sequence (DNA): TGTGCCAGCAGCTTGGGGGGCCGGGACAGGACGCAGACCCAGTACTTC. This codes for CASSLGGRDRTQTQYF. This chain joins TRBV5-4 and TRBJ2-5; TRBD1 aligns across 8 bases. The ends lost 0 bases at V and 6 bases at J; junction bases unmatched: 10. The germline V gene encodes CDR1 SGHNT and CDR2 YYREEE (reference sequence). This CDR3 has 16 amino acids.

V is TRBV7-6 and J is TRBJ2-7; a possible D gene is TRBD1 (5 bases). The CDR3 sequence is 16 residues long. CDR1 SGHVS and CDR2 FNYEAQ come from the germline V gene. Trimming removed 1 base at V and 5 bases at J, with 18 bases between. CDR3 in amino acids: CASSLVGPSGLDEQYF. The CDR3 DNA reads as TGTGCCAGCAGCTTAGTGGGCCCATCAGGGCTTGACGAGCAGTACTTC. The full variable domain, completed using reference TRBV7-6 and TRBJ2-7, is GAGVSQSPRYKVTKRGQDVALRCDPISGHVSLYWYRQALGQGPEFLTYFNYEAQQDKSGLPNDRFSAERPEGSISTLTIQRTEQRDSAMYRCASSLVGPSGLDEQYFGPGTRLTVT.

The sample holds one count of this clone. The CDR3 DNA sequence: TGTGCCAGCGCCAGCGACAGGGACCGGGGCCAGTACTTC. This encodes CASASDRDRGQYF. V usage is TRBV27 and J usage is TRBJ2-5, with 7 bases identical to TRBD1. This CDR3 has 13 amino acids. Germline V CDR1 and CDR2: MNHEY, SMNVEV (reference sequence). The ends lost 8 bases at V and 10 bases at J; junction bases unmatched: 13.

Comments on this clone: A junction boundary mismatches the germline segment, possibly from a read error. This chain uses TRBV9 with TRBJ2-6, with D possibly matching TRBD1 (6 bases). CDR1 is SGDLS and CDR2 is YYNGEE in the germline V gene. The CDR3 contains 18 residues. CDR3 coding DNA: TGTGCCAGCAGCGTAGAGAGAGACAGGATCTCTGGGGCCAACGGCCTGACTTTC. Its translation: CASSVERDRISGANGLTF.

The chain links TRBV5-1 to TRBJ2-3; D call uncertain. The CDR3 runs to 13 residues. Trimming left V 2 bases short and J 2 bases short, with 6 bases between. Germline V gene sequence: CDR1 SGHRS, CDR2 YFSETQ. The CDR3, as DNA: TGCGCCAGCAGCTTAGGAGCCACAGATACGCAGTATTTT. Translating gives CASSLGATDTQYF. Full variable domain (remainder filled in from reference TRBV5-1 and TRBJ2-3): KAGVTQTPRYLIKTRGQQVTLSCSPISGHRSVSWYQQTPGQGLQFLFEYFSETQRNKGNFPGRFSGRQFSNSRSEMNVSTLELGDSALYLCASSLGATDTQYFGPGTRLTVL.

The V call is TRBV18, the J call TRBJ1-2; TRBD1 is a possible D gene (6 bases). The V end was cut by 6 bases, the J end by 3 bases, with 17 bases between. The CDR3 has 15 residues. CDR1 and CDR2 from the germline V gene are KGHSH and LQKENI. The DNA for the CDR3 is TGTGCCAGCTCGCGGGGGGCAGGTGGTGACTATGGCTACACCTTC. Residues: CASSRGAGGDYGYTF.

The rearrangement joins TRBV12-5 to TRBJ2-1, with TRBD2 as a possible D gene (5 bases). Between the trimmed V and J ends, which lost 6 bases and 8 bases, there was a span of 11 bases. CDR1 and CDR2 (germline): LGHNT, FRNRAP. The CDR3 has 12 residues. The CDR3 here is CASGYGKDEQFF. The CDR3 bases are TGTGCTAGTGGATACGGGAAGGATGAGCAGTTCTTC. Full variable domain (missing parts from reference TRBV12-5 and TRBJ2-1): DARVTQTPRHKVTEMGQEVTMRCQPILGHNTVFWYRQTMMQGLELLAYFRNRAPLDDSGMPKDRFSAEMPDATLATLKIQPSEPRDSAVYFCASGYGKDEQFFGPGTRLTVL.

The CDR3 here is CASSYQYGGTDTQYF. CDR3 nucleotide sequence: TGTGCCAGCAGCTACCAATACGGTGGCACAGATACGCAGTATTTT. The V and J genes are TRBV7-7 and TRBJ2-3; D remains unclear. Germline loops: CDR1 SSHAT, CDR2 FNYEAQ (reference sequence). Trimming removed 4 bases at V and 1 base at J, with 12 bases between. The CDR3 spans 15 residues.

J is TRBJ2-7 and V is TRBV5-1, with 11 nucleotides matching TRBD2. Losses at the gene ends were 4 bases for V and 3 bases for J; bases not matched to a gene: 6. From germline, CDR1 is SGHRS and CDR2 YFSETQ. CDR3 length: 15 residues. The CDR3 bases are TGCGCCAGCAGCCTATTAGCGGGAGGGGACTACGAGCAGTACTTC. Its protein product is CASSLLAGGDYEQYF.

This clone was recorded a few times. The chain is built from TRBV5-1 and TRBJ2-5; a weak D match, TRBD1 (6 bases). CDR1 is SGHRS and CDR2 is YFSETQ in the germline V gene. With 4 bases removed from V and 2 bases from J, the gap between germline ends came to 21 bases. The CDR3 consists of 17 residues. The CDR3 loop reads CASSPHGWGQIQETQYF. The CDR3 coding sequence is TGCGCCAGCAGCCCTCACGGATGGGGGCAGATTCAAGAGACCCAGTACTTC.

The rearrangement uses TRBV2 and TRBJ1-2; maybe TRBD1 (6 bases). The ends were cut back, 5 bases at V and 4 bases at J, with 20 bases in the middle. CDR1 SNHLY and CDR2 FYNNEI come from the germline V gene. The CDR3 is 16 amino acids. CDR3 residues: CASSYFLGAVGYGYTF. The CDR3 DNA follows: TGTGCCAGCAGTTATTTCTTGGGGGCGGTTGGCTATGGCTACACCTTC.

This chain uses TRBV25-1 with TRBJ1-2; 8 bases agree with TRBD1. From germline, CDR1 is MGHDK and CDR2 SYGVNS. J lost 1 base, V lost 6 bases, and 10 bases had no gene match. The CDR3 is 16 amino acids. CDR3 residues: CASRGTGPDLNYGYTF. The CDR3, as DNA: TGTGCCAGCAGAGGGACAGGCCCCGACCTTAACTATGGCTACACCTTC.

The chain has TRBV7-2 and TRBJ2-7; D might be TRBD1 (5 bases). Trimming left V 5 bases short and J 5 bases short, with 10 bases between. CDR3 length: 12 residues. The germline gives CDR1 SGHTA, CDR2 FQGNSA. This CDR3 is CASSSRAHEQYF. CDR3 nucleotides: TGTGCCAGCAGCAGCAGGGCCCACGAGCAGTACTTC.

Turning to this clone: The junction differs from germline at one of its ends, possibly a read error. The CDR3 loop reads CASSQGQDSTKNSQYF. As DNA, the CDR3 is TGCGCCAGCAGCCAAGGACAGGACAGTACCAAAAACAGTCAGTACTTC. V and J are TRBV4-1 and TRBJ2-4, with a possible D match to TRBD1 (6 bases). The CDR3 runs to 16 residues. Per germline, CDR1 MGHRA and CDR2 YSYEKL.

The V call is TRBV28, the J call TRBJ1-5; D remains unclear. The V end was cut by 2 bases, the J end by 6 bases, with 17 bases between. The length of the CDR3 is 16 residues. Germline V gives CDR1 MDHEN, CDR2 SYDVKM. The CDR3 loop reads CASSLGVLQPRQPQHF. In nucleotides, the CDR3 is TGTGCCAGCAGTTTAGGAGTCCTCCAGCCCCGTCAGCCCCAGCATTTT.

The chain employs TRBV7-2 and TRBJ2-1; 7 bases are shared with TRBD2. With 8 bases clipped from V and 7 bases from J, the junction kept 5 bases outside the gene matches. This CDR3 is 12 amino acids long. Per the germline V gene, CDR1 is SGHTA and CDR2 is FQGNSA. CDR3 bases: TGTGCCAGCGAGAGGGAGGGGAATGAGCAGTTCTTC. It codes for CASEREGNEQFF.

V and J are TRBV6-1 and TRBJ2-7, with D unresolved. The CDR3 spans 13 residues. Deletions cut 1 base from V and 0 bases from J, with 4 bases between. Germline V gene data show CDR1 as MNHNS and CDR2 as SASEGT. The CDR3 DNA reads TGTGCCAGCAGTGAAGGAGACTCCTACGAGCAGTACTTC. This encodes CASSEGDSYEQYF.

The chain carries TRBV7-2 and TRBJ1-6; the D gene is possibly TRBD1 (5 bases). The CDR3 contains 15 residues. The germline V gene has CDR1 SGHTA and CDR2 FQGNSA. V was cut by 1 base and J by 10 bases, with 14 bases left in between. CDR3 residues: CASSLGTGGGSPLHF. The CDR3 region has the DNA TGTGCCAGCAGCTTAGGCACAGGTGGTGGGTCACCCCTCCACTTT.

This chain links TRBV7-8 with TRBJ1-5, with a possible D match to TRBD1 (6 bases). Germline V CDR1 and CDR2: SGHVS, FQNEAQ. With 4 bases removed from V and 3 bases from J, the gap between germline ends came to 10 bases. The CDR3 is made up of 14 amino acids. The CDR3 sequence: CASSSRGFNQPQHF. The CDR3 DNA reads TGTGCCAGCAGCTCTAGGGGGTTCAATCAGCCCCAGCATTTT.

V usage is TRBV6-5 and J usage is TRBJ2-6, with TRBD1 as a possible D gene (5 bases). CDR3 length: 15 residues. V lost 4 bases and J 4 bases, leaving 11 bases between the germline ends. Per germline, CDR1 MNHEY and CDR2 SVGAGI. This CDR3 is CASSSRVRGANVLTF. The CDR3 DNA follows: TGTGCCAGCAGTTCCAGGGTTCGAGGGGCCAACGTCCTGACTTTC.

CDR3 sequence: CASSYSDFRGETQYF. The CDR3 coding sequence is TGTGCCAGCAGTTACTCCGACTTCCGGGGAGAGACCCAGTACTTC. The V call is TRBV6-5, the J call TRBJ2-5, with D maybe TRBD2 (5 bases). In germline, CDR1 is MNHEY, CDR2 SVGAGI. V lost 0 bases and J lost 4, with 12 bases in between. The CDR3 spans 15 residues.

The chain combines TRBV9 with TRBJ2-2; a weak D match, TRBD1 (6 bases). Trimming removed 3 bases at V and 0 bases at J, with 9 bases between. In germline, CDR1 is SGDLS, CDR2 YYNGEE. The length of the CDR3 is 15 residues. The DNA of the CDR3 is TGTGCCAGCAGCGAGGACAGTGCGAACACCGGGGAGCTGTTTTTT. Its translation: CASSEDSANTGELFF.

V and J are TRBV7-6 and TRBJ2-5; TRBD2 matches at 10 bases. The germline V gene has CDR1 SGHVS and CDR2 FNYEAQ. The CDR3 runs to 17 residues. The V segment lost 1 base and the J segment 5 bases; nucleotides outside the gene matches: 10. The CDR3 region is CASSLGASGGLGETQYF. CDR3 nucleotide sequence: TGTGCCAGCAGCTTAGGGGCTAGCGGGGGCCTCGGGGAGACCCAGTACTTC.